The clone carrying this T cell receptor (beta chain) was seen only a few times. The sample originates from a study of blood T cell repertoires in COVID-19. Background on the study: Spain, Italy and the United States supplied samples that represented acute and convalescent COVID-19. PBMCs, B-cell-depleted T cells, or T cells provided the cDNA or gDNA that made up the material.

Here immunoSEQ multiplex PCR was the method, and the copy in TCRdb shows in-frame clones only, minus some. The data show about 270,000 clones, 65% to 90% seen once. V dropped 2 bases and J dropped 4; count of bases not matched to a gene: 11. Germline V gene data show CDR1 as SGHVS and CDR2 as FQNEAQ. The CDR3 runs to 17 residues. The receptor comes from a woman aged 45-65 years with acute COVID-19. Source material: PBMCs or T cells enriched from blood (not recorded which). This chain uses TRBV7-8 with TRBJ2-3; 8 nucleotides line up with TRBD2. The DNA for the CDR3 is TGTGCCAGCAGCTTACCCCGTGGTCGGGGGGGTCCAGATACGCAGTATTTT. Translating it yields CASSLPRGRGGPDTQYF.